This TCR beta chain came from a study of OX40 agonist ivuxolimab in advanced cancers. Looking at the study overall: Treatment of patients was with ivuxolimab, an agonistic anti-OX40 (CD134) antibody.

Germline CDR1 is SQVTM and CDR2 is ANQGSEA. CDR3 length equals 15 residues. Trimming stripped 5 bases from V and 0 bases from J, with 14 bases between. In regard to this clone: Its antigen is currently unknown.

Assay: immunoSEQ multiplex PCR; the TCRdb copy retains only in-frame clones and omits some. Seen here are about 19,000 clones, under 70% observed once, and the top ten hold about 12%. Study-wide findings and caveats: CD4+ and CD8+ T cells in blood underwent clonal expansion by week 6 at 0.1 to 3.0 mg/kg.

The sequences come from CD4+ or CD8+ T cells sorted from blood, collected in a trial of the OX40 agonist ivuxolimab. The V gene is TRBV29-1, the J gene TRBJ2-1; D is ambiguous. The TCR sequence derives from an adult with an advanced solid tumor such as melanoma, head and neck, liver or kidney cancer. The CDR3 sequence: CSVLAIKSSYNEQFF. The CDR3 bases are TGCAGCGTTCTGGCGATTAAAAGCTCCTACAATGAGCAGTTCTTC.